This T cell receptor (beta chain) was recovered during a study of T cell responses to AZD1222 COVID-19 vaccine. The CDR3 sequence is 15 residues long. Germline V gene sequence: CDR1 MNHEY, CDR2 SMNVEV (reference sequence). After removal of 5 bases from V and 10 bases from J, the junction contained 12 bases not matched to a gene. Findings and limits, study-wide: Females made up more of the donors, who were largely white British, and clonal diversity may have come out too low. After the peak T cell response, and only then, were repertoires sampled.

TCRdb's copy holds only in-frame clones and misses some; the assay was immunoSEQ multiplex PCR. The data show more than 150,000 clones, approximately 90% seen once. As concerns this clone: As yet, its antigen is unknown.

The sequences come from peripheral blood, collected on day 0 of AZD1222 vaccination. The gene calls are TRBV27 and TRBJ1-1, with 11 nucleotides matching TRBD1. The receptor was isolated from an adult in good health. The CDR3 sequence is CASSQSRDRGKVAFF. As DNA, the CDR3 is TGTGCCAGCAGTCAGTCAAGGGACAGGGGGAAGGTAGCTTTCTTT.